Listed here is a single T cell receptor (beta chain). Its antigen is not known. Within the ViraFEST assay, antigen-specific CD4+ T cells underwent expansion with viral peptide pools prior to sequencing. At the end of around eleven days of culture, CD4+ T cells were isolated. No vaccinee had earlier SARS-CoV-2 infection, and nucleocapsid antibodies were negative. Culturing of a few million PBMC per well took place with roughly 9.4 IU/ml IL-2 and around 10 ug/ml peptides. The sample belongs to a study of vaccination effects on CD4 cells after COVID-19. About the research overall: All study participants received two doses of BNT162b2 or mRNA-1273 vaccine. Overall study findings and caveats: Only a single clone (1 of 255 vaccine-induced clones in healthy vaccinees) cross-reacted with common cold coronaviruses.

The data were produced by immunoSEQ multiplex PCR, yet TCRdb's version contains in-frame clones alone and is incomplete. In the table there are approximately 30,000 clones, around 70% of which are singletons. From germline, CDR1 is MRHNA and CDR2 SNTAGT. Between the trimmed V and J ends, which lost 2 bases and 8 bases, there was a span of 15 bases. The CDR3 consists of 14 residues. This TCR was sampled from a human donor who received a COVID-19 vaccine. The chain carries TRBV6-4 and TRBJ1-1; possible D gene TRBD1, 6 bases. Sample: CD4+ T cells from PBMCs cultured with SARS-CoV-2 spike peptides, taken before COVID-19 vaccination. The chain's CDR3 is CASSDGTRTGEAFF. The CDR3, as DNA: TGTGCCAGCAGTGACGGGACACGAACCGGGGAAGCTTTCTTT.